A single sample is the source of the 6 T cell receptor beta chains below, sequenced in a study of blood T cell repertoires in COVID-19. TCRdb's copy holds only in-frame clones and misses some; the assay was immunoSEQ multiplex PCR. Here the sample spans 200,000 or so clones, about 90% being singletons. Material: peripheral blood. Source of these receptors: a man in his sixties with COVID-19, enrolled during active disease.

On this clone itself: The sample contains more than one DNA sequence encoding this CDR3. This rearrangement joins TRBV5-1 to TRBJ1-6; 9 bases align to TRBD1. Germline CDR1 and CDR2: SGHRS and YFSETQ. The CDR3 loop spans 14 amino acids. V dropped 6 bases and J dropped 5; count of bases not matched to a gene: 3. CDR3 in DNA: TGCGCCAGCACCAGGGACAGGGATAATTCACCCCTCCACTTT. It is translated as CASTRDRDNSPLHF.

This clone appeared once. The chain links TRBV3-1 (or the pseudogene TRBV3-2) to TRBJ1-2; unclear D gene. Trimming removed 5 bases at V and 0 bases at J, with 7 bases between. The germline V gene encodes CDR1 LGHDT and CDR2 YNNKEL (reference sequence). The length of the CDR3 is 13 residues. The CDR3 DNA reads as TGTGCCAGCAGCGATACACCTAACTATGGCTACACCTTC. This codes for CASSDTPNYGYTF.

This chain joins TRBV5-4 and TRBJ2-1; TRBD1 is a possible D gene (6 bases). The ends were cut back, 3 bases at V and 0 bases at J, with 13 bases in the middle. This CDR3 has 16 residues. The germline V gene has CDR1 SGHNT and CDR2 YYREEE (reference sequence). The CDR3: CASSSQTGFSYNEQFF. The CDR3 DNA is TGTGCCAGCAGCTCACAGACAGGCTTCTCCTACAATGAGCAGTTCTTC.

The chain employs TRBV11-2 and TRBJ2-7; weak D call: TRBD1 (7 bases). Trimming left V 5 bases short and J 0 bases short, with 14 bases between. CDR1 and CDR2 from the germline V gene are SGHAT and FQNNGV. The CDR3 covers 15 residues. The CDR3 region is CASSRGTASSYEQYF. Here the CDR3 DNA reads TGTGCCAGCAGCCGCGGGACAGCGAGCTCCTACGAGCAGTACTTC.

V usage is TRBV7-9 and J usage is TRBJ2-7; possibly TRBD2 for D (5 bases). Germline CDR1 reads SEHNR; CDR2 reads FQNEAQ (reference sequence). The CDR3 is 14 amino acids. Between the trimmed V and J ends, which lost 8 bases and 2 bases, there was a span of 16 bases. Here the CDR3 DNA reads TGTGCCAGCTGTAGTACTAGTGATACCTACGAGCAGTACTTC. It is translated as CASCSTSDTYEQYF. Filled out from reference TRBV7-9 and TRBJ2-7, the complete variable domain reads DTGVSQNPRHKITKRGQNVTFRCDPISEHNRLYWYRQTLGQGPEFLTYFQNEAQLEKSRLLSDRFSAERPKGSFSTLEIQRTEQGDSAMYLCASCSTSDTYEQYFGPGTRLTVT.

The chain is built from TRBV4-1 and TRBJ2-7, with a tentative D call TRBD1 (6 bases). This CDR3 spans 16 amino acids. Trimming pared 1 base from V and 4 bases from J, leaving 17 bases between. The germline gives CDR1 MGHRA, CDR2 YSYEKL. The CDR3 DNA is TGCGCCAGCAGCCAAGGAGGGGCAGGGGCAGGGTACGAGCAGTACTTC. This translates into CASSQGGAGAGYEQYF.